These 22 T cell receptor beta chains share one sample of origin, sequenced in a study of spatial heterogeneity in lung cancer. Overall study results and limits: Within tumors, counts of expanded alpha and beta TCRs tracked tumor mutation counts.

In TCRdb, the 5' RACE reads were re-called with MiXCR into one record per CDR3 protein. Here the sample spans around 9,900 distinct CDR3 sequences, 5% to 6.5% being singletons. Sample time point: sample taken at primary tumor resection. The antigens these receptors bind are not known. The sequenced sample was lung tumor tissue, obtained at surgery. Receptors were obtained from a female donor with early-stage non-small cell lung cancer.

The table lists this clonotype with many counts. As DNA, the CDR3 is TGTGCCAGCAGCGCTGGACTAGCGGGACAGGGGGAGCAGTTCTTC. Translated: CASSAGLAGQGEQFF. The chain carries TRBV9 and TRBJ2-1; TRBD2 agrees at 12 bases. The CDR3 length is 15 residues. Losses at the gene ends were 3 bases for V and 10 bases for J; bases not matched to a gene: 8. In germline, CDR1 is SGDLS, CDR2 YYNGEE.

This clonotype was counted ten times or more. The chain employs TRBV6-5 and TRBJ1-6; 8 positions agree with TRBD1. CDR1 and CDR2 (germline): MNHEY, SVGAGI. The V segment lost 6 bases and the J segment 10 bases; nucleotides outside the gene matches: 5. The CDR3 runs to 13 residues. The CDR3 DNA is TGTGCCAGCAGGGACAGGGTTTGGTCACCCCTCCACTTT. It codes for CASRDRVWSPLHF.

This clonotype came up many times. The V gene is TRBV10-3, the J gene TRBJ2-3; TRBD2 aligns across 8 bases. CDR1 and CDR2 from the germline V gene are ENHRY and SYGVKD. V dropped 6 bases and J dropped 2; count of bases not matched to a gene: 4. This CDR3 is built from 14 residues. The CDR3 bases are TGTGCCATCAGAGTAGCGGGGAACACAGATACGCAGTATTTT. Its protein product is CAIRVAGNTDTQYF.

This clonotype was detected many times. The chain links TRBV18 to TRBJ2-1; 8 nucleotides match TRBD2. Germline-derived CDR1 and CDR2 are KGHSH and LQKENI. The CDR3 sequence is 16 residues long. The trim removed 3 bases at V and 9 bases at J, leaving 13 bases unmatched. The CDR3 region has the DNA TGTGCCAGCTCACCCCCCACAGCGGGAGATGAAAGTGAGCAGTTCTTC. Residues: CASSPPTAGDESEQFF.

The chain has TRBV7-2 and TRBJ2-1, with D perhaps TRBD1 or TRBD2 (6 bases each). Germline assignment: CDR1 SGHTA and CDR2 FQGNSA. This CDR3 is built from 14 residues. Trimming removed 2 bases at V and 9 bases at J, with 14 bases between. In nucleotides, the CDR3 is TGTGCCAGCAGCTTACGTAGGGGGGCGGCTGAGCAGTTCTTC. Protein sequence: CASSLRRGAAEQFF.

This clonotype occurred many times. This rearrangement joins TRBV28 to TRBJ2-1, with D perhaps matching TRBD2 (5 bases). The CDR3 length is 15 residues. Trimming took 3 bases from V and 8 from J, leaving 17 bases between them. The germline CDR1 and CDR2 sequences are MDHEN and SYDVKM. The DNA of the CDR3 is TGTGCCAGCAGTTTGGCGGGCTTAATCGAGGATGAGCAGTTCTTC. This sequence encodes CASSLAGLIEDEQFF.

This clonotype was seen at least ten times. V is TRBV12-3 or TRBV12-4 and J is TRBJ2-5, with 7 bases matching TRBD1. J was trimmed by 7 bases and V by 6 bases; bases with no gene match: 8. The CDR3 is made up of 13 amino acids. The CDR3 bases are TGTGCCAGCAGCGGGACAGAGAGGGGGACCCAGTACTTC. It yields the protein CASSGTERGTQYF.

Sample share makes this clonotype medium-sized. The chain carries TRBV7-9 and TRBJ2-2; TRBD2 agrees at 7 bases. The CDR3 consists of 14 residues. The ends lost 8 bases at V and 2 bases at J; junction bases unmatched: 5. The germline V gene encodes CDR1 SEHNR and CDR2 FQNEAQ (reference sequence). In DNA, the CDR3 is TGTGCCAGCCGGGAGGACCATAACACCGGGGAGCTGTTTTTT. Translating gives CASREDHNTGELFF.

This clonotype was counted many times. Here the CDR3 DNA reads TGCAGCGCTGGACAGGCGGAAGAAAAACTGTTTTTT. Translating it yields CSAGQAEEKLFF. The V and J genes are TRBV29-1 and TRBJ1-4; TRBD1 agrees at 7 bases. CDR3 length equals 12 residues. J was trimmed by 8 bases and V by 7 bases; bases with no gene match: 7. Per germline, CDR1 SQVTM and CDR2 ANQGSEA.

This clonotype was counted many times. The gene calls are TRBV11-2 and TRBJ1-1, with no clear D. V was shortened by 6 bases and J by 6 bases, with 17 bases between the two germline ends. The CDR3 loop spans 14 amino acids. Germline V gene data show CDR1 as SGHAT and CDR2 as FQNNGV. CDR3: CASSLRAGGAEAFF. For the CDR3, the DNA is TGTGCCAGCAGTTTACGCGCCGGAGGAGCTGAAGCTTTCTTT.

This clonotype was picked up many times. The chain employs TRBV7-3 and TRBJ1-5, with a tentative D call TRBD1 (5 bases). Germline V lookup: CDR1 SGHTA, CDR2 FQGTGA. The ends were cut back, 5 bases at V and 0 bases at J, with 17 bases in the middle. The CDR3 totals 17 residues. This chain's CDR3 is CASSPPGHTDSNQPQHF. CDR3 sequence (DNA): TGTGCCAGCAGCCCCCCTGGACATACCGATAGCAATCAGCCCCAGCATTTT.

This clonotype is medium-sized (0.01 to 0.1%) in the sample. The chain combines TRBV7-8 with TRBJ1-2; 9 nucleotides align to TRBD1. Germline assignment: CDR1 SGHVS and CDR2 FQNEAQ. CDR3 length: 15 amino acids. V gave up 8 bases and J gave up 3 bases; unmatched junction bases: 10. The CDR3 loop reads CASQGTGKGDYGYTF. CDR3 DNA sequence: TGTGCCAGCCAAGGGACAGGGAAGGGCGACTATGGCTACACCTTC.

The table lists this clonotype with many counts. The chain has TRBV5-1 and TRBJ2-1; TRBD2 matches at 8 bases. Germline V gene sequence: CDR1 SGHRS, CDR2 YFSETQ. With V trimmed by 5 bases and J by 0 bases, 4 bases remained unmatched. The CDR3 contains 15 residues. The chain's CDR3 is CASRPGTSSYNEQFF. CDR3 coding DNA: TGCGCCAGCAGACCTGGGACTAGCTCCTACAATGAGCAGTTCTTC.

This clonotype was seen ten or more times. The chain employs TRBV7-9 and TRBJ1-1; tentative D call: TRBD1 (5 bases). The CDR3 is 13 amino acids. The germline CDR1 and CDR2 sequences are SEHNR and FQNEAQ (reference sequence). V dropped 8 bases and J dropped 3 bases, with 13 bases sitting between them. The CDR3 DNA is TGTGCCAGCGCCATTTGGGGGGACACTGAAGCTTTCTTT. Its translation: CASAIWGDTEAFF. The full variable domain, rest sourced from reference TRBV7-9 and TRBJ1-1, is DTGVSQNPRHKITKRGQNVTFRCDPISEHNRLYWYRQTLGQGPEFLTYFQNEAQLEKSRLLSDRFSAERPKGSFSTLEIQRTEQGDSAMYLCASAIWGDTEAFFGQGTRLTVV.

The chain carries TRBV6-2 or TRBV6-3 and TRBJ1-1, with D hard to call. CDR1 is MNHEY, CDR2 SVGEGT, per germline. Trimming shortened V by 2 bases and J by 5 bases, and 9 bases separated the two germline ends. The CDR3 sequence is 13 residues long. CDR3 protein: CASSYPGRTEAFF. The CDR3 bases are TGTGCCAGCAGTTACCCCGGTCGTACTGAAGCTTTCTTT.

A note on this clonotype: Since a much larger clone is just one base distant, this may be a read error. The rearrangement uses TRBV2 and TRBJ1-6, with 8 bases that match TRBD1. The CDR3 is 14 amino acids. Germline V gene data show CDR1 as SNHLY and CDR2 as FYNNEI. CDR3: CVSSRQGSGSPLHF. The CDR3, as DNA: TGTGTCAGCAGTCGACAGGGGTCGGGCTCACCCCTCCACTTT.

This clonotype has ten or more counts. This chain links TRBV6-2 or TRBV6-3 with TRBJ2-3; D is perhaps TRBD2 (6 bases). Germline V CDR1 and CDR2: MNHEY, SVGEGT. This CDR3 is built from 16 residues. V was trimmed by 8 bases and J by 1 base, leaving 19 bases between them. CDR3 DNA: TGTGCCAGCGCCGATCTTGGGACTTTCGGCACAGATACGCAGTATTTT. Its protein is CASADLGTFGTDTQYF.

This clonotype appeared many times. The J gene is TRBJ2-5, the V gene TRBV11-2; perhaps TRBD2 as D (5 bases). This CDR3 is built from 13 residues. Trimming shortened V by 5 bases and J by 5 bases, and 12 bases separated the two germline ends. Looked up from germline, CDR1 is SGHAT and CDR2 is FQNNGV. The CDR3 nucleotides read TGTGCCAGCAGCAAAGGAGGTAGTGAGACCCAGTACTTC. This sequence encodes CASSKGGSETQYF.

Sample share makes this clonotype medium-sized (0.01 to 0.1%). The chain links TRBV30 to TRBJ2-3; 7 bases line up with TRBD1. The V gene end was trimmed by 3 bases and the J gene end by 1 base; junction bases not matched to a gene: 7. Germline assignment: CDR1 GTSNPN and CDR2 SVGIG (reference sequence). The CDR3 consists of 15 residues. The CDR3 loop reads CAWRERGQGTDTQYF. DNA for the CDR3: TGTGCCTGGAGAGAGAGGGGGCAGGGCACAGATACGCAGTATTTT.

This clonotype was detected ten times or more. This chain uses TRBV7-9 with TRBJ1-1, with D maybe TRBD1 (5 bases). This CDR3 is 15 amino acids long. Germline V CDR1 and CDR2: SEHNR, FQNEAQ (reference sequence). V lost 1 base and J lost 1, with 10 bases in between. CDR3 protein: CASSLVSGRNTEAFF. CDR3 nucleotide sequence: TGTGCCAGCAGCTTAGTTTCAGGGCGGAACACTGAAGCTTTCTTT.

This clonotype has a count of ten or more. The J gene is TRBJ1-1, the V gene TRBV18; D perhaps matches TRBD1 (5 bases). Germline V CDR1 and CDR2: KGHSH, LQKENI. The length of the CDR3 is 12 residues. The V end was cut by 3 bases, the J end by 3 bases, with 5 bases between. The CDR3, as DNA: TGTGCCAGCTCACCCAGGGACACTGAAGCTTTCTTT. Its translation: CASSPRDTEAFF.

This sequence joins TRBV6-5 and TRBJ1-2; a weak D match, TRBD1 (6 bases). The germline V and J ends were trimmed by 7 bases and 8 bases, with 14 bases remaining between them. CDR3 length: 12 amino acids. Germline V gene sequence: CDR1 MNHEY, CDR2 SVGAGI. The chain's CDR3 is CASTRGRVGYTF. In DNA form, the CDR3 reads TGTGCCAGCACCAGGGGCAGGGTCGGCTACACCTTC.